Each of the 27 T cell receptor beta chains below was sequenced from the same sample in a study of T cell changes during pregnancy in multiple sclerosis. Some clones are missing from TCRdb's copy, which holds only in-frame ones; the method was immunoSEQ multiplex PCR. The repertoire holds about 39,000 clones, with approximately 94% as singletons. The sample in question was CD4+ T cells from peripheral blood mononuclear cells, obtained after pregnancy. The receptors were sampled from a female donor with multiple sclerosis, enrolled in a pregnancy study.

Here the CDR3 DNA reads TGTGCCAGCGTCCCCTTACGGGTAGGATCGGATCAGCCCCAGCATTTT. This codes for CASVPLRVGSDQPQHF. This chain links TRBV7-3 with TRBJ1-5; no reliable D call. This CDR3 has 16 residues. Germline V gene lookup returns CDR1 SGHTA and CDR2 FQGTGA. The ends were cut back, 8 bases at V and 5 bases at J, with 22 bases in the middle.

This clone has more than one count but fewer than ten. The chain carries TRBV7-3 and TRBJ2-7, with a tentative D call TRBD1 (5 bases). V lost 4 bases to trimming and J lost 6 bases, with 13 bases between them. Germline CDR1 is SGHTA and CDR2 is FQGTGA. The CDR3 has 13 residues. As DNA, the CDR3 is TGTGCCAGCAGCTCTACAGGTGGCGGCGAGCAGTACTTC. Translating gives CASSSTGGGEQYF.

This clone was observed once. In DNA, the CDR3 is TGTGCCAGTAGTGCGACAGGGGGGTACGAGCAGTACTTC. It is translated as CASSATGGYEQYF. The gene calls are TRBV19 and TRBJ2-7; 9 bases map to TRBD1. The trim removed 5 bases at V and 4 bases at J, leaving 3 bases unmatched. Germline loops: CDR1 LNHDA, CDR2 SQIVND (reference sequence). The CDR3 spans 13 residues.

J is TRBJ1-2 and V is TRBV5-1; 7 bases are shared with TRBD1. This CDR3 is 15 amino acids long. CDR1 and CDR2 from the germline V gene are SGHRS and YFSETQ. Trimming removed 1 base from V and 3 bases from J; junction bases left unmatched: 6. The CDR3 loop reads CASSLQGDLHYGYTF. The DNA of the CDR3 is TGCGCCAGCAGCTTGCAGGGGGATCTCCACTATGGCTACACCTTC.

The chain couples TRBV11-2 to TRBJ1-5, with a possible D match to TRBD1 (5 bases). V shed 5 bases and J shed 5 bases, with 13 bases lying between them. This CDR3 is built from 14 residues. Germline V CDR1 and CDR2: SGHAT, FQNNGV. The CDR3 loop is CASSPQGRDQPQHF. In nucleotides, the CDR3 is TGTGCCAGCAGCCCTCAGGGTAGAGATCAGCCCCAGCATTTT. The entire variable domain, with the rest obtained from reference TRBV11-2 and TRBJ1-5, is as follows: EAGVAQSPRYKIIEKRQSVAFWCNPISGHATLYWYQQILGQGPKLLIQFQNNGVVDDSQLPKDRFSAERLKGVDSTLKIQPAKLEDSAVYLCASSPQGRDQPQHFGDGTRLSIL.

The chain has TRBV7-3 and TRBJ2-3; 7 bases align to TRBD2. The CDR3 spans 15 residues. V was pared by 2 bases and J by 2 bases, with 4 bases of the junction left unmatched. Per the germline V gene, CDR1 is SGHTA and CDR2 is FQGTGA. The chain's CDR3 is CASSLAGEPTDTQYF. DNA for the CDR3: TGTGCCAGCAGCTTAGCGGGGGAGCCCACAGATACGCAGTATTTT.

This sequence joins TRBV9 and TRBJ2-7; 11 bases match TRBD2. The CDR3 is made up of 15 amino acids. The germline gives CDR1 SGDLS, CDR2 YYNGEE. V shed 0 bases and J 4 bases; nucleotides not matched to a gene: 3. The DNA for the CDR3 is TGTGCCAGCAGCGTAGCCGGGACTAGCGGTTACGAGCAGTACTTC. Translated, it gives CASSVAGTSGYEQYF. The whole variable domain, remainder taken from reference TRBV9 and TRBJ2-7, is DSGVTQTPKHLITATGQRVTLRCSPRSGDLSVYWYQQSLDQGLQFLIQYYNGEERAKGNILERFSAQQFPDLHSELNLSSLELGDSALYFCASSVAGTSGYEQYFGPGTRLTVT.

The V and J genes are TRBV6-1 and TRBJ2-1; 10 nucleotides line up with TRBD2. With V trimmed by 5 bases and J by 9 bases, 10 bases remained unmatched. CDR1 and CDR2 from the germline V gene are MNHNS and SASEGT. This CDR3 has 15 amino acids. CDR3 amino acids: CASSSKSGGVGEQFF. The CDR3, as DNA: TGTGCCAGCAGTTCCAAGAGCGGGGGGGTAGGTGAGCAGTTCTTC.

The rearrangement joins TRBV19 to TRBJ2-2, with 7 bases fitting TRBD1. This CDR3 comprises 17 residues. V trimming: 4 bases; J trimming: 9 bases; junction bases outside the gene matches: 17. The germline CDR1 and CDR2 sequences are LNHDA and SQIVND (reference sequence). The CDR3 DNA reads as TGTGCCAGTAGTACACCGACAGGGAGAGCCACCCCGTGGGAGCTGTTTTTT. Its protein product is CASSTPTGRATPWELFF.

The chain combines TRBV14 with TRBJ2-7; no reliable D call. V lost 1 base and J lost 2, with 9 bases in between. The length of the CDR3 is 14 residues. From germline, CDR1 is SGHDN and CDR2 FVKESK. For the CDR3, the DNA is TGTGCCAGCAGCCAAGGGGTCACTACCTACGAGCAGTACTTC. The encoded protein is CASSQGVTTYEQYF.

In this sample, this clone turned up once. The rearrangement links TRBV6-6 to TRBJ2-5, with D tentatively TRBD2 (6 bases). The CDR3 runs to 15 residues. With 0 bases removed from V and 12 bases from J, the gap between germline ends came to 20 bases. Germline loops: CDR1 MNHNY, CDR2 SVGAGI (reference sequence). The CDR3 region is CASSYSRSAGIKEYF. The CDR3 DNA reads as TGTGCCAGCAGTTACTCTCGTTCGGCGGGGATCAAAGAGTACTTC.

The genes are TRBV13 and TRBJ1-3, with a tentative D call TRBD1 (6 bases). The CDR3 is made up of 15 amino acids. Deletions cut 4 bases from V and 0 bases from J, with 10 bases between. Looked up from germline, CDR1 is PRHDT and CDR2 is FYEKMQ (reference sequence). Here the CDR3 DNA reads TGTGCCAGCAGCTCCGGACAGCTCTCTGGAAACACCATATATTTT. Translated, it gives CASSSGQLSGNTIYF. The variable domain in full, with the rest retrieved from reference TRBV13 and TRBJ1-3, is AAGVIQSPRHLIKEKRETATLKCYPIPRHDTVYWYQQGPGQDPQFLISFYEKMQSDKGSIPDRFSAQQFSDYHSELNMSSLELGDSALYFCASSSGQLSGNTIYFGEGSWLTVV.

The chain has TRBV5-1 and TRBJ1-1; 9 positions match TRBD1. Germline V gene data show CDR1 as SGHRS and CDR2 as YFSETQ. V lost 4 bases, J lost 2 bases, and 12 bases stayed unmatched. There are 17 residues in the CDR3. The CDR3 is CASSLRPPGQGNTEAFF. The CDR3 DNA follows: TGCGCCAGCAGCCTGCGACCCCCGGGACAGGGTAACACTGAAGCTTTCTTT.

J is TRBJ2-7 and V is TRBV16; D unclear. Germline V gene sequence: CDR1 KGHSY, CDR2 FQNENV. V was cut by 4 bases and J by 1 base, with 8 bases left in between. CDR3 length: 13 residues. The CDR3: CASSRGASYEQYF. The CDR3, as DNA: TGTGCCAGCAGCCGTGGAGCGTCCTACGAGCAGTACTTC.

J is TRBJ2-1 and V is TRBV27; weak D call: TRBD2 (6 bases). This CDR3 is 15 amino acids long. Looked up from germline, CDR1 is MNHEY and CDR2 is SMNVEV (reference sequence). The V end was cut by 5 bases, the J end by 5 bases, with 16 bases between. In DNA form, the CDR3 reads TGTGCCAGCAGTCAACGGCCGGGACTGAACAATGAGCAGTTCTTC. It codes for CASSQRPGLNNEQFF.

The rearrangement joins TRBV2 to TRBJ2-5; tentative D call: TRBD1 (6 bases). In germline, CDR1 is SNHLY, CDR2 FYNNEI. CDR3 length: 13 residues. V lost 6 bases, J lost 5 bases, and 13 bases lay in between. The CDR3 DNA reads TGTGCCAGCAGGGGGAGTGGGGGCGAGACCCAGTACTTC. Protein sequence: CASRGSGGETQYF.

CDR3 sequence: CASSPQGLGNTGELFF. DNA for the CDR3: TGTGCCAGCAGCCCCCAGGGCCTCGGGAACACCGGGGAGCTGTTTTTT. V is TRBV9 and J is TRBJ2-2, with D possibly being TRBD1 (5 bases). This CDR3 is 16 amino acids long. Germline CDR1 and CDR2: SGDLS and YYNGEE. The ends were cut back, 4 bases at V and 1 base at J, with 14 bases in the middle.

V gene TRBV6-1 combines with J gene TRBJ2-1; 7 bases map to TRBD2. The J segment lost 4 bases and the V segment lost 8 bases, leaving 11 bases of the junction unmatched. This CDR3 contains 15 residues. Germline V CDR1 and CDR2: MNHNS, SASEGT. The CDR3 spells CASGPLAALYNEQFF. As DNA, the CDR3 is TGTGCCAGCGGGCCTCTAGCGGCCTTATACAATGAGCAGTTCTTC.

V and J are TRBV5-1 and TRBJ2-5; TRBD1 matches 9 bases. Trimming cost V 4 bases and J 6 bases; bases outside gene matches: 7. Per the germline V gene, CDR1 is SGHRS and CDR2 is YFSETQ. The CDR3 is 14 residues long. CDR3 loop: CASSETGGEKTQYF. For the CDR3, the DNA is TGCGCCAGCAGCGAAACAGGGGGCGAAAAGACCCAGTACTTC.

CDR3 sequence reads: CASSSRTGLGEQFF. In DNA form, the CDR3 reads TGTGCCAGCAGCTCCCGGACAGGGTTGGGTGAGCAGTTCTTC. The chain carries TRBV6-1 and TRBJ2-1, with TRBD1 matching over 8 bases. Germline V lookup: CDR1 MNHNS, CDR2 SASEGT. This CDR3 spans 14 amino acids. With V trimmed by 6 bases and J by 9 bases, 10 bases remained unmatched.

The CDR3 DNA reads as TGCAGCGTGGGAGTCAGGGGGGACACTGAAGCTTTCTTT. Translating gives CSVGVRGDTEAFF. This chain connects TRBV29-1 to TRBJ1-1; 7 bases match TRBD1. Trimming at V came to 6 bases and at J to 3 bases, leaving 7 bases not matched to a gene. The CDR3 sequence is 13 residues long. Germline-derived CDR1 and CDR2 are SQVTM and ANQGSEA.

The V and J genes are TRBV19 and TRBJ1-6; tentatively, D is TRBD1 (6 bases). The germline CDR1 and CDR2 sequences are LNHDA and SQIVND (reference sequence). The V end lost 4 bases, the J end lost 6 bases, and 16 bases lay between the germline ends. CDR3 length equals 16 residues. The CDR3, as DNA: TGTGCCAGTAGTACAAATTTACAGGGTTCTAATTCACCCCTCCACTTT. Its protein product is CASSTNLQGSNSPLHF.

The chain joins TRBV18 to TRBJ2-7; TRBD1 matches 9 bases. From germline, CDR1 is KGHSH and CDR2 LQKENI. There are 16 residues in the CDR3. The V segment lost 0 bases and the J segment 3 bases; nucleotides outside the gene matches: 6. This chain's CDR3 is CASSPPRTGEGYEQYF. The CDR3 nucleotides are TGTGCCAGCTCACCACCTCGGACAGGGGAGGGCTACGAGCAGTACTTC.

The CDR3 here is CASSSNTAGTGERGEQFF. In DNA form, the CDR3 reads TGTGCCAGCAGTTCCAATACCGCCGGGACAGGGGAGCGTGGTGAGCAGTTCTTC. This chain links TRBV27 with TRBJ2-1; TRBD1 matches 10 bases. Per the germline V gene, CDR1 is MNHEY and CDR2 is SMNVEV (reference sequence). The V and J ends lost 4 bases and 9 bases, in that order; junction bases with no gene match: 18. CDR3 length equals 18 residues.

The chain couples TRBV5-1 to TRBJ2-7; 7 positions agree with TRBD1. The V gene's germline CDR1 is SGHRS and CDR2 YFSETQ. The CDR3 contains 14 residues. V shed 4 bases and J 0 bases; nucleotides not matched to a gene: 4. The CDR3 protein is CASSPTGTSYEQYF. The CDR3 DNA follows: TGCGCCAGCAGCCCGACAGGGACCTCCTACGAGCAGTACTTC.

The chain carries TRBV7-6 and TRBJ2-7; D is perhaps TRBD2 (7 bases). Germline V lookup: CDR1 SGHVS, CDR2 FNYEAQ. The CDR3 runs 12 residues. V gave up 5 bases and J gave up 12 bases, with 17 bases separating them. CDR3 coding DNA: TGTGCCAGCAGCCATCTTACGGGGGGCTTGTACTTC. Its translation is CASSHLTGGLYF.

The chain is built from TRBV5-5 and TRBJ2-2, with TRBD1 matching 7 bases. V was pared by 0 bases and J by 5 bases, with 4 bases of the junction left unmatched. CDR3 length: 15 residues. CDR1 is SGHKS and CDR2 is YYEKEE in the germline V gene (reference sequence). CDR3 nucleotide sequence: TGTGCCAGCAGCTTGGTTCAGGGGGTAACCGGGGAGCTGTTTTTT. This translates into CASSLVQGVTGELFF.